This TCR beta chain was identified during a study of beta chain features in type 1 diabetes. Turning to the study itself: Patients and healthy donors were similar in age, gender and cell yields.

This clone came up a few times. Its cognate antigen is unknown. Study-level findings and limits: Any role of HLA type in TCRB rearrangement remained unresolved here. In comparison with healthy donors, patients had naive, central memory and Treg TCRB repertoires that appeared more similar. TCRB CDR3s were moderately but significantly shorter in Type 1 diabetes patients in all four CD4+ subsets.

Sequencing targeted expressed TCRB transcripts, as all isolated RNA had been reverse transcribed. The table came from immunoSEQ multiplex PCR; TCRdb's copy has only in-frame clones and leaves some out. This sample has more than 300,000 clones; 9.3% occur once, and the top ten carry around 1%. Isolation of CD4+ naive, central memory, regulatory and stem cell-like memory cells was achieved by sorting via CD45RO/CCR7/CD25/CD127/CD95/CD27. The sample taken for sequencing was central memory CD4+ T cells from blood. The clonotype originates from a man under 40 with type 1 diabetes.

The CDR3 nucleotides are TGTGCCAGTAGTCGGGGCCCCTACGAGCAGTACTTC. Protein: CASSRGPYEQYF. This chain connects TRBV19 to TRBJ2-7; D possibly matches TRBD1 or TRBD2 (5 bases each). This CDR3 has 12 residues. Looked up from germline, CDR1 is LNHDA and CDR2 is SQIVND (reference sequence). The V gene lost 5 bases and the J gene lost 2 bases, with 7 bases spanning the gap.